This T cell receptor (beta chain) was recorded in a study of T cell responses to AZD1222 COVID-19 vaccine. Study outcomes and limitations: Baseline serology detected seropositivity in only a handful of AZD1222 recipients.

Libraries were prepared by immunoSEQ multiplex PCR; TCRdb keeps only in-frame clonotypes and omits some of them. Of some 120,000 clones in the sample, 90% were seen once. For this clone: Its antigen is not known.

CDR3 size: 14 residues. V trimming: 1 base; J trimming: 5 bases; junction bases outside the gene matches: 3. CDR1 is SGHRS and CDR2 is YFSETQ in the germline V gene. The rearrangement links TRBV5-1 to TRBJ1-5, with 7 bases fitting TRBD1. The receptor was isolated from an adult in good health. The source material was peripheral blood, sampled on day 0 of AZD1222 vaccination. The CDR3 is CASSLRQGDQPQHF. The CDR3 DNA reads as TGCGCCAGCAGCTTGAGACAGGGTGATCAGCCCCAGCATTTT.